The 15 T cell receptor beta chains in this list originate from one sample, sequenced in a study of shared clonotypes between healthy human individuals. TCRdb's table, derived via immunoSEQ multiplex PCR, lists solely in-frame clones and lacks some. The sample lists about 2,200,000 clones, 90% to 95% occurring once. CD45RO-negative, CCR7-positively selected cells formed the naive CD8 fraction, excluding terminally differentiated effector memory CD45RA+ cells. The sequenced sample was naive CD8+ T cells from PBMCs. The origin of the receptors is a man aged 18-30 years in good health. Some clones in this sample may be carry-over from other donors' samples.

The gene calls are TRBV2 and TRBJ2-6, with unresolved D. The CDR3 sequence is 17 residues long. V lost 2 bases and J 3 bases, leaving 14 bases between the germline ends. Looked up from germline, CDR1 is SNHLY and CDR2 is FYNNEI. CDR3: CASSEPPRGVGANVLTF. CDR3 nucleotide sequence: TGTGCCAGCAGTGAACCCCCGAGAGGAGTTGGGGCCAACGTCCTGACTTTC.

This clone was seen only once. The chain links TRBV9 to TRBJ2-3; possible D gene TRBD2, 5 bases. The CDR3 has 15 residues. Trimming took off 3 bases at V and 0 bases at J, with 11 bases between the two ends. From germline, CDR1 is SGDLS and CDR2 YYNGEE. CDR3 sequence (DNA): TGTGCCAGCAGCGACCGACTACGGAGCACAGATACGCAGTATTTT. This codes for CASSDRLRSTDTQYF.

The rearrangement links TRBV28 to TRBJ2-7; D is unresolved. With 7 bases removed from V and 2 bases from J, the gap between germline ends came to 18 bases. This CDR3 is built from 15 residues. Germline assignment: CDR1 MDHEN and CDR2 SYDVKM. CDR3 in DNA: TGTGCCAGCAATCCCTGGGCCTATGCTACCTACGAGCAGTACTTC. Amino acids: CASNPWAYATYEQYF.

In nucleotides, the CDR3 is TGTGCCACCAGCAGAGATAGGAGGGCACTAGACATTCAGTACTTC. The encoded protein is CATSRDRRALDIQYF. The chain carries TRBV15 and TRBJ2-4; possible D gene TRBD2, 6 bases. The CDR3 is 15 residues long. V lost 0 bases, J lost 8 bases, and 14 bases lay in between. In germline, CDR1 is LNHNV, CDR2 YYDKDF (reference sequence).

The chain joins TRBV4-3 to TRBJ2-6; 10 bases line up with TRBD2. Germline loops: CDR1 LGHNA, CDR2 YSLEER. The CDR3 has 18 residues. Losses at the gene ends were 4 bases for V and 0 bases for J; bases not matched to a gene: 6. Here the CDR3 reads CASSPGLAETSGANVLTF. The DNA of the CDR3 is TGCGCCAGCAGCCCAGGACTAGCGGAGACCTCTGGGGCCAACGTCCTGACTTTC.

The CDR3 reads CASGRTQSTDTQYF. DNA for the CDR3: TGTGCCAGCGGACGGACCCAGAGCACAGATACGCAGTATTTT. This chain links TRBV27 with TRBJ2-3; D is uncertain. V lost 8 bases, J lost 0 bases, and 12 bases lay in between. Germline loops: CDR1 MNHEY, CDR2 SMNVEV (reference sequence). CDR3 length equals 14 residues.

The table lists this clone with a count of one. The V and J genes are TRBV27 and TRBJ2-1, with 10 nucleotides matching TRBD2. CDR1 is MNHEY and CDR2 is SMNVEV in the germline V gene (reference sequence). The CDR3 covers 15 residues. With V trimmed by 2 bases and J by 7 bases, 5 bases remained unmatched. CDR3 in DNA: TGTGCCAGCAGTTTAGGTCTTAGCGGGAGGAATGAGCAGTTCTTC. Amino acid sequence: CASSLGLSGRNEQFF.

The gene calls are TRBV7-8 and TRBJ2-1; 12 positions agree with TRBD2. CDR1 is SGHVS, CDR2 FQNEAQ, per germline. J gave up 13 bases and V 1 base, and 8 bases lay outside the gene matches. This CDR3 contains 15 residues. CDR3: CASSLGASGRAGQFF. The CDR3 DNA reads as TGTGCCAGCAGCTTAGGTGCTAGCGGGAGGGCCGGTCAGTTCTTC. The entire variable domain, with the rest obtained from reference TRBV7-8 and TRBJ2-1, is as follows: GAGVSQSPRYKVAKRGQDVALRCDPISGHVSLFWYQQALGQGPEFLTYFQNEAQLDKSGLPSDRFFAERPEGSVSTLKIQRTQQEDSAVYLCASSLGASGRAGQFFGPGTRLTVL.

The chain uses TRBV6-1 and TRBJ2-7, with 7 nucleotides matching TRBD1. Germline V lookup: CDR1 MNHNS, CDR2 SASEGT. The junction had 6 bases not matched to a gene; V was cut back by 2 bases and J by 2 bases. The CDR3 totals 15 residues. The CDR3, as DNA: TGTGCCAGCAGTGAAACTGACAGGGTGCCCTACGAGCAGTACTTC. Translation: CASSETDRVPYEQYF.

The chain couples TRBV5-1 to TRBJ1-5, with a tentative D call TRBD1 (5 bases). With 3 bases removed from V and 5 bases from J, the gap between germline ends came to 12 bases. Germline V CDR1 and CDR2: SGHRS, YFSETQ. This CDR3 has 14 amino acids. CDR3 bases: TGCGCCAGCAGCTACGAGGGACTCCATCAGCCCCAGCATTTT. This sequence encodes CASSYEGLHQPQHF.

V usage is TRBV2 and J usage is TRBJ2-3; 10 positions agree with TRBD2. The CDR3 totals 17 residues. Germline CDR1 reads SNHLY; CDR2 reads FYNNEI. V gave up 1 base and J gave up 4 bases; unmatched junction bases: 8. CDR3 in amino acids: CASSEEGSGRAADTQYF. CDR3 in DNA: TGTGCCAGCAGTGAAGAGGGAAGCGGGAGGGCCGCAGATACGCAGTATTTT.

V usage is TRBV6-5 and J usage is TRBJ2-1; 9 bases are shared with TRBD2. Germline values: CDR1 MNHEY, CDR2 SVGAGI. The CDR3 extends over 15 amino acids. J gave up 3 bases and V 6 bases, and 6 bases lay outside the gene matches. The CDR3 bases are TGTGCCAGCAGGGAACTAGCGGGTCTCTACAATGAGCAGTTCTTC. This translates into CASRELAGLYNEQFF.

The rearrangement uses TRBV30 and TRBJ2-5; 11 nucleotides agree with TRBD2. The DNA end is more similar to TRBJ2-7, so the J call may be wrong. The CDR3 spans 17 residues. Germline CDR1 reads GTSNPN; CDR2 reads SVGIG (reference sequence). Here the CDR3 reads CAWSSTTRLAGFYEQYF. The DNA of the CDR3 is TGTGCCTGGAGTTCCACCACTCGACTAGCGGGGTTCTACGAGCAGTACTTC.

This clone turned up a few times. CDR3 amino acids: CASSQGTGGGQPQHF. In DNA form, the CDR3 reads TGCGCCAGCAGCCAAGGGACAGGGGGCGGTCAGCCCCAGCATTTT. The chain has TRBV4-3 and TRBJ1-5; TRBD1 matches at 11 bases. Germline values: CDR1 LGHNA, CDR2 YSLEER. The CDR3 is 15 residues long. The J segment lost 6 bases and the V segment lost 1 base, leaving 2 bases of the junction unmatched.

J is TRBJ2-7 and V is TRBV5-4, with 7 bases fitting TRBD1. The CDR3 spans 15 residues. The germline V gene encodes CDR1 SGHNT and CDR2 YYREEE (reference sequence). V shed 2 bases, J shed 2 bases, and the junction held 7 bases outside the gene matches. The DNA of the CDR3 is TGTGCCAGCAGCTTAGACGGGACAGCGACCTACGAGCAGTACTTC. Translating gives CASSLDGTATYEQYF.